The clone carrying this T cell receptor (beta chain) has a count of ten or more. The target antigen is unknown. TCRdb called the RT-PCR reads again in MiXCR, with one record for every CDR3 protein. This sample has 600,000 to 850,000 distinct CDR3 sequences, with about 14% found just once. The CDR3 covers 15 residues. The germline gives CDR1 MDHEN, CDR2 SYDVKM. The V end lost 5 bases, the J end lost 6 bases, and 16 bases lay between the germline ends. These data belong to a study of response to subunit inactivated influenza vaccine. Overall study results and limits: Authors suggested seasonal influenza vaccinations each recruit few new T cells.

J is TRBJ2-2 and V is TRBV28; tentatively, D is TRBD2 (7 bases). The receptor's source is a man aged 50 to 60 who received an inactivated influenza vaccine. The sequencing here drew on PBMCs from blood, taken 14 days before vaccination. The CDR3 sequence is CASSPLGGAAGELFF. The CDR3 DNA sequence: TGTGCCAGCAGTCCCCTTGGGGGGGCCGCCGGGGAGCTGTTTTTT.